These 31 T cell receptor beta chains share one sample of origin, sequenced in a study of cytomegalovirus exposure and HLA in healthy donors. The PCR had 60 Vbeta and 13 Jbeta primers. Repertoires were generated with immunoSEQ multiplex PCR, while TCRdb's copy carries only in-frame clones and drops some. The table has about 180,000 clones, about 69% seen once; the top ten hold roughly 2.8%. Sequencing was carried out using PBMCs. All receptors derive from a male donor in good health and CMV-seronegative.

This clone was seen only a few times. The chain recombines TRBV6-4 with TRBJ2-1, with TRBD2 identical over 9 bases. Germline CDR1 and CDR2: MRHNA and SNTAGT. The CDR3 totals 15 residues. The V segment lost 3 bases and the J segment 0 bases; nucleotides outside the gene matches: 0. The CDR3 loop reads CASSEAGGSYNEQFF. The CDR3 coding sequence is TGTGCCAGCAGTGAAGCGGGAGGCTCCTACAATGAGCAGTTCTTC.

For the CDR3, the DNA is TGCGCCAGCAGCACCGACTGGTACAATGAGCAGTTCTTC. It specifies CASSTDWYNEQFF. This chain joins TRBV5-1 and TRBJ2-1, with D uncertain. In germline, CDR1 is SGHRS, CDR2 YFSETQ. The ends were cut back, 4 bases at V and 4 bases at J, with 9 bases in the middle. The CDR3 covers 13 residues.

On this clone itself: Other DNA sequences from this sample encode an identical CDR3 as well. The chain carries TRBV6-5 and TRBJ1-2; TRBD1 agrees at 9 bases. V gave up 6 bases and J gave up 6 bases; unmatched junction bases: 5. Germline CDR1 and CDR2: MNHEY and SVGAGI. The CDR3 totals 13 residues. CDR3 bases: TGTGCCAGCAGCCCCGGGACAGGGAATGGCTACACCTTC. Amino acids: CASSPGTGNGYTF.

CDR3 in amino acids: CASSLEAGVGYEQYF. In DNA, the CDR3 is TGTGCCAGCAGCTTAGAGGCGGGAGTTGGGTACGAGCAGTACTTC. The rearrangement uses TRBV7-2 and TRBJ2-7; 7 bases agree with TRBD2. The germline V gene encodes CDR1 SGHTA and CDR2 FQGNSA. The V segment lost 1 base and the J segment 4 bases; nucleotides outside the gene matches: 7. CDR3 length: 15 amino acids.

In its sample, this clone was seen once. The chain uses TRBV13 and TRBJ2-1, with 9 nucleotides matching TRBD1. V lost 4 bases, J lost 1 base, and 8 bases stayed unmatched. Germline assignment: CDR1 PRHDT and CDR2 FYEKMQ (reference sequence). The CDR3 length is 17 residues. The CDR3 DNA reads TGTGCCAGCAGCTCCCGCCCGGGACAGGGTTCCTACAATGAGCAGTTCTTC. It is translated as CASSSRPGQGSYNEQFF. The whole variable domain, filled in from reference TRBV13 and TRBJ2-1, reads AAGVIQSPRHLIKEKRETATLKCYPIPRHDTVYWYQQGPGQDPQFLISFYEKMQSDKGSIPDRFSAQQFSDYHSELNMSSLELGDSALYFCASSSRPGQGSYNEQFFGPGTRLTVL.

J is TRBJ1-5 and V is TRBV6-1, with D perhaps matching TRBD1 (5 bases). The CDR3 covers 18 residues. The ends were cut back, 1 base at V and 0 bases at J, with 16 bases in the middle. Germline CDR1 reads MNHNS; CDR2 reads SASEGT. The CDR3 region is CASSEGVGEAYSNQPQHF. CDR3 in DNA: TGTGCCAGCAGTGAAGGTGTGGGGGAGGCGTATAGCAATCAGCCCCAGCATTTT.

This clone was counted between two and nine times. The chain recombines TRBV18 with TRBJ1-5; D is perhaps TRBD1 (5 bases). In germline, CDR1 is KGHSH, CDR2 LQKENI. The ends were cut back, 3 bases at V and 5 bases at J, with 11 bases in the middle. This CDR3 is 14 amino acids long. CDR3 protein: CASSPRQPDQPQHF. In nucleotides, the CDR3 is TGTGCCAGCTCACCGAGACAGCCCGATCAGCCCCAGCATTTT.

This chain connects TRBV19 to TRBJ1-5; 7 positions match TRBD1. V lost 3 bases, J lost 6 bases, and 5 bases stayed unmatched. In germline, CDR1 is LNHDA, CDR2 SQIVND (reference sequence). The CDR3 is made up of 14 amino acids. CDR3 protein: CASSMRGQTQPQHF. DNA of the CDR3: TGTGCCAGTAGTATGAGGGGGCAAACTCAGCCCCAGCATTTT.

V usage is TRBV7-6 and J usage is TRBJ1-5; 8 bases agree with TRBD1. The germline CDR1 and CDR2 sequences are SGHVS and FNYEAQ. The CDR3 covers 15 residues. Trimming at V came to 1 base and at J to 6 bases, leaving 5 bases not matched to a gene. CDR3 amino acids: CASSLGTGLGQPQHF. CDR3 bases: TGTGCCAGCAGCTTAGGGACAGGGTTGGGTCAGCCCCAGCATTTT.

CDR3 DNA: TGTGCCTGGAGTCTAGCGGATGAGCAGTTCTTC. Its protein product is CAWSLADEQFF. The rearrangement joins TRBV30 to TRBJ2-1; TRBD2 matches at 7 bases. CDR3 length equals 11 residues. V dropped 2 bases and J dropped 8; count of bases not matched to a gene: 0. Germline CDR1 GTSNPN, CDR2 SVGIG (reference sequence).

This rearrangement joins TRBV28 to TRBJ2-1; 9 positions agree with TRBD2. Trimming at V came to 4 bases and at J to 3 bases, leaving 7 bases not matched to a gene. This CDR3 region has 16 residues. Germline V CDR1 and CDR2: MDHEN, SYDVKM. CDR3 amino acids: CASSSPTSGVYNEQFF. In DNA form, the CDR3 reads TGTGCCAGCAGTTCCCCGACTAGCGGAGTCTACAATGAGCAGTTCTTC. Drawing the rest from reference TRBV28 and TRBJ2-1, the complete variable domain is DVKVTQSSRYLVKRTGEKVFLECVQDMDHENMFWYRQDPGLGLRLIYFSYDVKMKEKGDIPEGYSVSREKKERFSLILESASTNQTSMYLCASSSPTSGVYNEQFFGPGTRLTVL.

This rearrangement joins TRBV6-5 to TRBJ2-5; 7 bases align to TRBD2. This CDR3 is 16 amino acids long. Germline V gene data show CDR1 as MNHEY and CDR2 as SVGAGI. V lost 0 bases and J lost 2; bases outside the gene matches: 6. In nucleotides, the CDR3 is TGTGCCAGCAGTTACTCAGGTCTGGGAGGGCAAGAGACCCAGTACTTC. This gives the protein CASSYSGLGGQETQYF.

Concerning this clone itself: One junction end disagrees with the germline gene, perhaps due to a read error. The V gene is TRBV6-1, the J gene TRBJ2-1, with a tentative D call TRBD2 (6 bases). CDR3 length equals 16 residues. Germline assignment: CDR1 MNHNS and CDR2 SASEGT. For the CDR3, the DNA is TGTGCCAGCAGTGAGAATGGGGGGAGCTCCTACCATGAGCAGTTCTTC. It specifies CASSENGGSSYHEQFF.

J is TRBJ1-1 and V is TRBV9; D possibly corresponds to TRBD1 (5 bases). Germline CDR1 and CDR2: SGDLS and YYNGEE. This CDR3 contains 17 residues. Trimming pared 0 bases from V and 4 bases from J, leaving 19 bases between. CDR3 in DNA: TGTGCCAGCAGCGTAGTAGGGGAGGGCTTTGGGTCCACTGAAGCTTTCTTT. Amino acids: CASSVVGEGFGSTEAFF.

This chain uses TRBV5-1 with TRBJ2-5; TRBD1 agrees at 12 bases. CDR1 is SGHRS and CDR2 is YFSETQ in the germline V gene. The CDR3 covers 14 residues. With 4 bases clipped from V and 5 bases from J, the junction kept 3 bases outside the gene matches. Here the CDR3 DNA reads TGCGCCAGCAGCGAGGGACAGGGGGCCGAGACCCAGTACTTC. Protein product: CASSEGQGAETQYF.

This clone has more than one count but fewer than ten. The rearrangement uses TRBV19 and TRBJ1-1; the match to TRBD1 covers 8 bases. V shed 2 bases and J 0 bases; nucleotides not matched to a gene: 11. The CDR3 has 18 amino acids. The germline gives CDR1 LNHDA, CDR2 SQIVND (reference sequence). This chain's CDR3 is CASSIPADREWLNTEAFF. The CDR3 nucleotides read TGTGCCAGTAGTATACCCGCGGACAGGGAGTGGTTGAACACTGAAGCTTTCTTT.

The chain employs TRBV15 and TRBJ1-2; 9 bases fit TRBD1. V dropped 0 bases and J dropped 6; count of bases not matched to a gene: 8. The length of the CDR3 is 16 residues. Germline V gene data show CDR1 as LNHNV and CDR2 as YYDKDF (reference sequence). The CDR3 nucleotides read TGTGCCACCAGCAGAGATCTCGGACAGGGGATCGATGGCTACACCTTC. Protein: CATSRDLGQGIDGYTF.

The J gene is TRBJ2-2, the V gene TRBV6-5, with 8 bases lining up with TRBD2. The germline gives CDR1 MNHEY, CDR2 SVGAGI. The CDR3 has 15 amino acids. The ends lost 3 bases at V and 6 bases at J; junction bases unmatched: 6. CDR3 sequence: CASSYQRGPPGELFF. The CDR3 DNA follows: TGTGCCAGCAGTTATCAGCGGGGGCCCCCCGGGGAGCTGTTTTTT.

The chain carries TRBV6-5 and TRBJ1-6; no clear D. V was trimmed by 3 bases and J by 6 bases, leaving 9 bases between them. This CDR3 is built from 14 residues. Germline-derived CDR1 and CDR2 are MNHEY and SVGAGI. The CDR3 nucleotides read TGTGCCAGCAGTTATACAACGTTTAATTCACCCCTCCACTTT. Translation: CASSYTTFNSPLHF.

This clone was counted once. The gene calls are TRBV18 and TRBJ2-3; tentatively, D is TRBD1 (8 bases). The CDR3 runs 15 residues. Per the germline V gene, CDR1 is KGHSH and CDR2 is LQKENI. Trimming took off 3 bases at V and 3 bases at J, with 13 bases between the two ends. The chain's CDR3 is CASSPDRGGTDTQYF. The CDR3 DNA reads TGTGCCAGCTCACCTGACAGGGGAGGGACAGATACGCAGTATTTT.

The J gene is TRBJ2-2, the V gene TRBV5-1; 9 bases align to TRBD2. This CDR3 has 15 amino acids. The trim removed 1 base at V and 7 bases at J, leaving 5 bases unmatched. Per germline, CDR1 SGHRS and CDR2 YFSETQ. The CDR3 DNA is TGCGCCAGCAGCTTGAAGGCTAGCGGGAACGGGGAGCTGTTTTTT. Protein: CASSLKASGNGELFF.

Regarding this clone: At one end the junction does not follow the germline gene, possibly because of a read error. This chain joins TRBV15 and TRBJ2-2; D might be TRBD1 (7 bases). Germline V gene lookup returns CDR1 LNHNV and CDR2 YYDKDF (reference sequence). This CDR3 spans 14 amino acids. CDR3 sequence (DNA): TGTGCCACCAGCACCGACAGGGCCACCGGGGGGCTGTTTTTT. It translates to CATSTDRATGGLFF.

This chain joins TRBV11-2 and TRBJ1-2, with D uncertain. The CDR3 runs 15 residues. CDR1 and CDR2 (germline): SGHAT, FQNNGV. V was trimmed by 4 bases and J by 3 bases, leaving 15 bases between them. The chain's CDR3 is CASSSPRQYDYGYTF. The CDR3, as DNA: TGTGCCAGCAGCTCCCCCAGGCAGTACGACTATGGCTACACCTTC.

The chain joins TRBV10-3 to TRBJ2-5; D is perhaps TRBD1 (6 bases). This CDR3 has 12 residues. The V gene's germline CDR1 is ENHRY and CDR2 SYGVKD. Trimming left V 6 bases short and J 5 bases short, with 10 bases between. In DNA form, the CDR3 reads TGTGCCATCAGCTCAGGGGATGAGACCCAGTACTTC. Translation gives CAISSGDETQYF.

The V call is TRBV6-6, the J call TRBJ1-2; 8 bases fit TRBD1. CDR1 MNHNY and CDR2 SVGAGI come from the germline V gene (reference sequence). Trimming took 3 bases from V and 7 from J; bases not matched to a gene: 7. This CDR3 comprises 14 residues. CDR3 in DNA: TGTGCCAGCAGTTATCCGGACAGGGCCCTTGGCTACACCTTC. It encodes CASSYPDRALGYTF.

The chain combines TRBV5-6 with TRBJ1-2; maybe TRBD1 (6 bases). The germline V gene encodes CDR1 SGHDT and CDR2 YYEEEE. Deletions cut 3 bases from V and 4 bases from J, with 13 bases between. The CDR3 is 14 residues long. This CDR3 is CASSSGGAVYGYTF. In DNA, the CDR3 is TGTGCCAGCAGCTCCGGGGGGGCGGTCTATGGCTACACCTTC.

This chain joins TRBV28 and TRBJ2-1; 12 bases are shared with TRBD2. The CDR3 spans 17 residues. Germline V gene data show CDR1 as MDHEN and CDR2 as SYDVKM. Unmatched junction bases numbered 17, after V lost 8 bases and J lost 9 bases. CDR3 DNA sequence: TGTGCCAGCCAACATCTAGCGGGAGGGCCCTCATACGGTGAGCAGTTCTTC. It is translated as CASQHLAGGPSYGEQFF.

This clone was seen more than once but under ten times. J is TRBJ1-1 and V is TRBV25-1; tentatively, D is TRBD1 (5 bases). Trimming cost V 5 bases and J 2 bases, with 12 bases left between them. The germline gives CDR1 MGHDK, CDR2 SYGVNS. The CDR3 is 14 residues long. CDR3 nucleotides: TGTGCCAGCAGTACTCAGACAGCAAACACTGAAGCTTTCTTT. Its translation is CASSTQTANTEAFF.

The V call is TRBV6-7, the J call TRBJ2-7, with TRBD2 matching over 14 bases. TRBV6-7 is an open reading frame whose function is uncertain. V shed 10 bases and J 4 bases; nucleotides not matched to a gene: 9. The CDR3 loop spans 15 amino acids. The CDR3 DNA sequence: TGTGCCACCTCCGGGACTAGCGGGAGACGGTACGAGCAGTACTTC. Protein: CATSGTSGRRYEQYF.

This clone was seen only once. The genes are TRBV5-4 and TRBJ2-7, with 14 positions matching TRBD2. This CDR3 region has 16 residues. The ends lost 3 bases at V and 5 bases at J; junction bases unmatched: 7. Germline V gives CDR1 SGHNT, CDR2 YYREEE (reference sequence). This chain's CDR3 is CASSSPTSGRANEQYF. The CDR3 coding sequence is TGTGCCAGCAGCTCTCCGACTAGCGGGAGGGCCAACGAGCAGTACTTC.

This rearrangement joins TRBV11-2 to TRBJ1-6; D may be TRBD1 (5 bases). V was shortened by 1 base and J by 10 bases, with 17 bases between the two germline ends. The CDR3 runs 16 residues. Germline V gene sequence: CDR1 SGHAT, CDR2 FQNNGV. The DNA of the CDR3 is TGTGCCAGCAGCTTAGCGTCCCGGGCTACAGGATCACCCCTCCACTTT. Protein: CASSLASRATGSPLHF.